Detailed here is one T cell receptor beta chain. Its specificity is unknown. This entry comes from a study of siplizumab effects on memory and regulatory T cells. The V gene's germline CDR1 is MNHEY and CDR2 SVGAGI. The CDR3 is 15 amino acids. Unmatched junction bases numbered 11, after V lost 8 bases and J lost 6 bases. The table came from immunoSEQ multiplex PCR; TCRdb's copy has only in-frame clones and leaves some out. The sample has some 97,000 clones, more than 85% seen once. General study points: On average, roughly 69% of mappable alloreactive CD4+ clones were Treg-derived under siplizumab, against 26.9% in controls.

Input material: CD4+ T cells sorted from blood. The sequence came from a human donor in good health. Some clones in this sample may be carry-over from other donors' samples. The V call is TRBV6-5, the J call TRBJ1-5, with 9 nucleotides matching TRBD1. In DNA, the CDR3 is TGTGCCAGCGGATCCGGGACAGGGATGGGTCAGCCCCAGCATTTT. Translated: CASGSGTGMGQPQHF.